This T cell receptor beta chain was recorded in a study of T cell repertoires in cytomegalovirus infection. Across the study: Use of recently identified HLA-C-restricted and well-studied HLA-B-restricted CMV epitopes was part of the study. It was the public TCR beta signatures that indicated both CMV infection and matching HLA type.

This clonotype came up many times. Its antigen is currently unknown. Trimming took off 10 bases at V and 5 bases at J, with 20 bases between the two ends. The germline gives CDR1 SEHNR, CDR2 FQNEAQ (reference sequence). This CDR3 contains 15 residues. Study-wide results and limits: The response measured ex vivo was dominated by TCR beta clonotypes (HLA-C-restricted and CMV-specific). Individuals carrying CMV plus the relevant HLA were identified by cumulative frequency of public TCR beta families.

Via MiXCR, TCRdb re-called the reads, giving one row per CDR3 protein. The sample shows about 900,000 distinct CDR3 sequences, less than 35% of them seen only once. The genes are TRBV7-9 and TRBJ2-2, with D possibly TRBD1 on 5 matching bases. The source of this sequence is a human donor in good health (CMV status not recorded). Some clones in this sample may be carry-over from other donors' samples. Material: cultured CD8+ T cells from PBMCs, obtained from culture after CMV antigen stimulation. The DNA for the CDR3 is TGTGCCACAGGGATAGAAGGGGTTAGGACCGGGGAGCTGTTTTTT. Translation: CATGIEGVRTGELFF.